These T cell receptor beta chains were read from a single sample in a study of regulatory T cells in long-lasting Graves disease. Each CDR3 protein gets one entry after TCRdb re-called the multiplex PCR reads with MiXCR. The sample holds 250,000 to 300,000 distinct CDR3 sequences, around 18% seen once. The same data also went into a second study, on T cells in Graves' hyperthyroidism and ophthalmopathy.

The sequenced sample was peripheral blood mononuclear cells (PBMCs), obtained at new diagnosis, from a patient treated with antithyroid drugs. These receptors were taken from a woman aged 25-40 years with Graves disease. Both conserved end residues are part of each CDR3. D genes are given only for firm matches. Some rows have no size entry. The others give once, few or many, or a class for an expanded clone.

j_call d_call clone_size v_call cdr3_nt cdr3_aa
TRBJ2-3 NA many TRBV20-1 TGCAGTGCTAGAGATAGGGCCCTTAACACAGATACGCAGTATTTT CSARDRALNTDTQYF
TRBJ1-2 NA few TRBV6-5 TGTGCCAGCAGTTCCCAAGTTGAGGGAGGCTATGGCTACACCTTC CASSSQVEGGYGYTF
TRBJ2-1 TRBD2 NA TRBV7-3 TGTGCCAGCAGCTTAACAGCGGGGGGGCCGGGTGAGCAGTTCTTC CASSLTAGGPGEQFF
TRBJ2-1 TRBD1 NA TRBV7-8 TGTGCCAGCAGCCCAAGACAGGGGGCTGAGCAGTTCTTC CASSPRQGAEQFF
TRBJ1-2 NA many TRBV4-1 TGCGCCAGCAGCCGAAATATCGGGGGGGTGGACGGCTACACCTTC CASSRNIGGVDGYTF
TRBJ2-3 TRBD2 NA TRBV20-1 TGCAGTGCCCGGACTAGCGGGGGGGTGATATTAGATACGCAGTATTTT CSARTSGGVILDTQYF
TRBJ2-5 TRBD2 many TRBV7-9 TGTGCCAGCAGCCGTTGGACTAGCGGGATAATACAAGAGACCCAGTACTTC CASSRWTSGIIQETQYF
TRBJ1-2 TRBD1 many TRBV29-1 TGCAGCGTTGAAGATCGTGGGACAGGGCCGAGTGGCTACACCTTC CSVEDRGTGPSGYTF
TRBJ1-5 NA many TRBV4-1 TGCGCCAGCAGCCAAGTTGGAGGGGATCAGCCCCAGCATTTT CASSQVGGDQPQHF
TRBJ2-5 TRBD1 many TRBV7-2 TGTGCCAGCAGCTTTGGGACAGGGCGCGACGAGACCCAGTACTTC CASSFGTGRDETQYF
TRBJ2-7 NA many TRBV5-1 TGCGCCAGCAGCTTTAATCTACCAGCGCCCTACGAGCAGTACTTC CASSFNLPAPYEQYF
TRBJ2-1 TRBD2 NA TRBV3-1 TGTGCCAGCAGCCCCGAGCGGGGCAATGAGCAGTTCTTC CASSPERGNEQFF
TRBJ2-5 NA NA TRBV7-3 TGCGCCAGCAGCCAAACAGGGTACCAAGAGACCCAGTACTTC CASSQTGYQETQYF
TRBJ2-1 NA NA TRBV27 TGTGCCAGCAGAAGGGGATATGAGCAGTTCTTC CASRRGYEQFF
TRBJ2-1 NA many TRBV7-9 TGTGCCAGCAGTCCCACTAGCAGCGAGCAGTTCTTC CASSPTSSEQFF
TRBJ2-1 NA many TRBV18 TGTGCCAGCTCACCGTCGGCAGGGTCAAACAATGAGCAGTTCTTC CASSPSAGSNNEQFF
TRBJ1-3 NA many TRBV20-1 TGCAGTGCTAGAGATGAGTGGAGAAACACCATATATTTT CSARDEWRNTIYF
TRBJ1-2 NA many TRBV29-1 TGCAGCGTTGGCTCCCCCGCCAGGGGAGGCTACACCTTC CSVGSPARGGYTF